What follows are 9 T cell receptor beta chains derived from one specimen sequenced in a study of T cell clonality in common variable immunodeficiency. Sequenced by immunoSEQ multiplex PCR; TCRdb stores in-frame clones only, minus some. In total the sample includes 57,000 or so clones, none of them seen once. Sequencing was carried out using peripheral blood mononuclear cells. The receptors stem from a person aged 18 to 75 in good health.

This clone was observed at least ten times. One junction end disagrees with the germline gene, perhaps due to a read error. The CDR3 extends 3 residues past the end of the read, so its final part is completed from the germline J gene. This sample also contains other DNA sequences that code for the same CDR3. The gene calls are TRBV4-2 and TRBJ2-7; 9 bases line up with TRBD2. This CDR3 has 16 amino acids. Germline V gene lookup returns CDR1 LGHNA and CDR2 YNFKEQ. The covered CDR3 bases are TGTGCCAACAGCCAAGAAGAAGCGGGAGGCTCCTACGAG. Its translation is CANSQEEAGGSYE. The CDR3 reads in full as CANSQEEAGGSYEQYF.

In this sample, this clone turned up many times. Read coverage stops 3 residues before the CDR3 terminus; the germline J gene supplies the remainder. This chain links TRBV5-1 with TRBJ2-5; D gene unclear. Per the germline V gene, CDR1 is SGHRS and CDR2 is YFSETQ. This CDR3 comprises 14 residues. V was pared by 0 bases and J by 3 bases, with 9 bases between. The CDR3 loop reads CASSLVSQEETQYF. The part of the CDR3 DNA that was read is TGCGCCAGCAGCTTGGTGTCGCAGGAAGAGACC. The full variable domain, rest sourced from reference TRBV5-1 and TRBJ2-5, is KAGVTQTPRYLIKTRGQQVTLSCSPISGHRSVSWYQQTPGQGLQFLFEYFSETQRNKGNFPGRFSGRQFSNSRSEMNVSTLELGDSALYLCASSLVSQEETQYFGPGTRLLVL.

This clone was seen repeatedly, ten times or more. The read terminates 3 residues before the CDR3 end, so the remaining end is supplied by the germline J gene. The rearrangement uses TRBV19 and TRBJ2-1; 7 nucleotides agree with TRBD2. J was trimmed by 9 bases and V by 2 bases; bases with no gene match: 7. Germline CDR1 and CDR2: LNHDA and SQIVND (reference sequence). The CDR3 contains 14 residues. CDR3 amino acids: CASSISGTGSEQFF. CDR3 DNA, as far as it was read: TGTGCCAGTAGTATAAGCGGGACGGGCAGTGAG.

This clone was counted at least ten times. The read terminates 3 residues ahead of where the CDR3 ends, so the germline J gene completes it. The chain has TRBV7-8 and TRBJ1-2; TRBD1 agrees at 7 bases. V trimming: 1 base; J trimming: 3 bases; junction bases outside the gene matches: 2. The CDR3 runs to 14 residues. CDR1 SGHVS and CDR2 FQNEAQ come from the germline V gene. CDR3 DNA, as far as it was read: TGTGCCAGCAGCTTAGGCAGGGGGGACTATGGC. Translation gives CASSLGRGDYG. The CDR3 in full is CASSLGRGDYGYTF.

In its sample, this clone was seen many times. The CDR3 extends 3 residues past the end of the read, so its final part is completed from the germline J gene. V is TRBV28 and J is TRBJ1-4; possible D gene TRBD1, 5 bases. Per the germline V gene, CDR1 is MDHEN and CDR2 is SYDVKM. The CDR3 runs to 12 residues. V shed 6 bases and J shed 8 bases, with 10 bases lying between them. The covered CDR3 bases are TGTGCCAGCAGCCGACAGAGAGAAAAA. Translated: CASSRQREK. Given in full, the CDR3 is CASSRQREKLFF.

This clone was picked up many times. With the read ending 3 residues before the CDR3 end, the germline J gene is used to fill in that end. The chain has TRBV27 and TRBJ2-1; 11 bases agree with TRBD1. This CDR3 is 16 amino acids long. V lost 5 bases, J lost 4 bases, and 7 bases stayed unmatched. Per germline, CDR1 MNHEY and CDR2 SMNVEV (reference sequence). CDR3 loop: CASSQGTGGGYNEQFF. CDR3 DNA (partial): TGTGCCAGCAGTCAAGGGACAGGGGGTGGGTACAATGAG.

This clone has ten or more counts. The read falls 3 residues short of the CDR3 end, and the missing part is taken from the germline J gene. The V call is TRBV12-3 or TRBV12-4, the J call TRBJ2-7; 10 positions match TRBD1. This CDR3 has 15 amino acids. J lost 3 bases, V lost 5 bases, and 7 bases had no gene match. CDR3 DNA, as far as it was read: TGTGCCAGCAGTATGCACCGGGACAGGGGCTACGAG. It translates to CASSMHRDRGYE. In full, the CDR3 is CASSMHRDRGYEQYF.

In its sample, this clone was seen many times. The sequenced fragment ends 3 residues before the CDR3 boundary, so the rest is inferred from the germline J gene. The V gene is TRBV30, the J gene TRBJ2-7, with D possibly matching TRBD1 (6 bases). From germline, CDR1 is GTSNPN and CDR2 SVGIG (reference sequence). Deletions cut 0 bases from V and 2 bases from J, with 11 bases between. The CDR3 totals 14 residues. The covered CDR3 bases are TGTGCCTGGAGTGTAGGGGGTACTACCTACGAG. As protein: CAWSVGGTTYE. The full CDR3 reads CAWSVGGTTYEQYF.

This clone was recorded at least ten times. CDR3 DNA, as far as it was read: TGCAGTGCTAGCTCAAGCGGGAGGGAAAGGGAGACC. It translates to CSASSSGRERET. The whole CDR3 reads CSASSSGRERETQYF. This sequence joins TRBV20-1 and TRBJ2-5; 10 positions agree with TRBD2. The read ends 3 residues before the CDR3 terminus; that terminus is restored from the germline J gene. This CDR3 contains 15 residues. With V trimmed by 3 bases and J by 5 bases, 9 bases remained unmatched. The germline V gene encodes CDR1 DFQATT and CDR2 SNEGSKA (reference sequence).